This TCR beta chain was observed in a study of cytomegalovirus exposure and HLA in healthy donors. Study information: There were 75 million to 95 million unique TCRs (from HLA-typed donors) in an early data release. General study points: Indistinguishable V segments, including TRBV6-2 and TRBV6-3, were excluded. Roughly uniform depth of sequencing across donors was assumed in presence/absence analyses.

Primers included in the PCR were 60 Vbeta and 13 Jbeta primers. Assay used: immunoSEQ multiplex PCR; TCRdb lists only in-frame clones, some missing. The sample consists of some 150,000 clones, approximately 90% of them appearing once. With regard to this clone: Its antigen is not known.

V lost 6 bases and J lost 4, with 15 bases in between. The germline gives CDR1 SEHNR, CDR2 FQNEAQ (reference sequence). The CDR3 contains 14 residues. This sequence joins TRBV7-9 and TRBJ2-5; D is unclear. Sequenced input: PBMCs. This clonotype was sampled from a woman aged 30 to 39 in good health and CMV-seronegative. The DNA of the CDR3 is TGTGCCAGCAGGGTCCTGCTGAGTGGAGAGACCCAGTACTTC. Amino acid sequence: CASRVLLSGETQYF.